A selection of T cell receptor beta chains follows, all from one sample in a study of blood T cell repertoires in COVID-19. TCRdb's table, derived via immunoSEQ multiplex PCR, lists solely in-frame clones and lacks some. The table has about 230,000 clones, 90% seen once. Sequenced material: peripheral blood. The receptors come from a young man with COVID-19, enrolled during active disease. CDR3s include the opening cysteine and the closing phenylalanine or tryptophan. The D gene is left open where the match is weak. Size is omitted from some rows. Given values are once, few, many or a class for expanded clones.

D: TRBD1; J: TRBJ1-2; V: TRBV5-4; size: .; DNA: TGTGCCAGCAGCTTTGATTTGGGACAGTTCTATGGCTACACCTTC; CDR3: CASSFDLGQFYGYTF
D: .; J: TRBJ1-3; V: TRBV30; size: few; DNA: TGTGCCTGGAACCCAGGACTTTTTGGAAACACCATATATTTT; CDR3: CAWNPGLFGNTIYF
D: TRBD1; J: TRBJ1-1; V: TRBV11-1; size: .; DNA: TGTGCCAGCAGCTCCCGGACAGGGAAGACTACTGAAGCTTTCTTT; CDR3: CASSSRTGKTTEAFF
D: TRBD1; J: TRBJ1-4; V: TRBV4-3; size: .; DNA: TGCGCCAGCAGCCAAGAGCCCCGGGACAGGAGGGACCTTAATGAAAAACTGTTTTTT; CDR3: CASSQEPRDRRDLNEKLFF
D: TRBD1; J: TRBJ2-7; V: TRBV7-9; size: .; DNA: TGTGCCAGCAGCTTAATGCAGGGGGCCTACGAGCAGTACTTC; CDR3: CASSLMQGAYEQYF
D: TRBD2; J: TRBJ2-3; V: TRBV28; size: .; DNA: TGTGCCAGCAGTTTACGGACTAGCGGGAGATCGAGAGATACGCAGTATTTT; CDR3: CASSLRTSGRSRDTQYF
D: .; J: TRBJ1-1; V: TRBV7-3; size: .; DNA: TGTGCCAGCAGCGCCTACGGGGGGACCGAAGCTTTCTTT; CDR3: CASSAYGGTEAFF
D: TRBD1; J: TRBJ1-6; V: TRBV5-6; size: .; DNA: TGTGCCAGCAGCAGCCGGGACAGGGCTTTCGCCCTCCACTTT; CDR3: CASSSRDRAFALHF
D: TRBD1; J: TRBJ1-5; V: TRBV4-2; size: .; DNA: TGTGCCAGCAGCCAACATCCGAGAGGGGGCAAAGGTAATCAGCCCCAGCATTTT; CDR3: CASSQHPRGGKGNQPQHF
D: TRBD2; J: TRBJ2-7; V: TRBV6-5; size: .; DNA: TGTGCCAGCAGAAAGCGGGGGACCTACGAGCAGTACTTC; CDR3: CASRKRGTYEQYF